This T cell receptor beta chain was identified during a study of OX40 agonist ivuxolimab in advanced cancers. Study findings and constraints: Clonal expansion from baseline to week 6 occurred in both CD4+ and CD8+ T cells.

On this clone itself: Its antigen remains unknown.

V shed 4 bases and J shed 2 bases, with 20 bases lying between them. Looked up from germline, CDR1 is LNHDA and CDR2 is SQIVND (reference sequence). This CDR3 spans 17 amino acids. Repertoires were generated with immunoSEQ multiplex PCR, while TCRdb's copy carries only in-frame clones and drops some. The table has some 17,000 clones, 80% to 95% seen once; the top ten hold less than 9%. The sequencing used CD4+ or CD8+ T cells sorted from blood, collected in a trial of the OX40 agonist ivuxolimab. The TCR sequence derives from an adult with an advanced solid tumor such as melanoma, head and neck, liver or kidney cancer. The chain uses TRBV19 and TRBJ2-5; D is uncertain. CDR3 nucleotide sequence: TGTGCCAGTAGTACCCTCGACCTCGGACGCCAGCAAGAGACCCAGTACTTC. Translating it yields CASSTLDLGRQQETQYF.